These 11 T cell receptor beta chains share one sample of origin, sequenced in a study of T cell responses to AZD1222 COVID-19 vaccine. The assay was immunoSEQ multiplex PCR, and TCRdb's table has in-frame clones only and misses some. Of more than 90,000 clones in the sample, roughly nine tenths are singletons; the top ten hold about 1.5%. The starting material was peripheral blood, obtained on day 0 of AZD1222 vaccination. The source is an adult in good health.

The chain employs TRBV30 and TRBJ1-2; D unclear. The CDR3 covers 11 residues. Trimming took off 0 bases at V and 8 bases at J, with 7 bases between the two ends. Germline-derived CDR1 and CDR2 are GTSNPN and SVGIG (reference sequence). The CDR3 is CAWSVGRGYTF. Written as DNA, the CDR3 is TGTGCCTGGAGTGTAGGTAGGGGCTACACCTTC.

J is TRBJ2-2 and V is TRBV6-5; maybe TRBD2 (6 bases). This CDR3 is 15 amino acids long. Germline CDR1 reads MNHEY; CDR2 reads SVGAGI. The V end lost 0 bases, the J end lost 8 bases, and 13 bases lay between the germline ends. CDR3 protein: CASSYSGSGTGELFF. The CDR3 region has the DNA TGTGCCAGCAGTTACTCCGGGTCAGGGACTGGGGAGCTGTTTTTT.

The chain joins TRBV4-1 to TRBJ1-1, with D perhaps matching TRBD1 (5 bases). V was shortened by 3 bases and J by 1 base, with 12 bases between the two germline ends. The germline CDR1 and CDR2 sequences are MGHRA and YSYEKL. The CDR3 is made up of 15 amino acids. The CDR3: CASSQTGGENTEAFF. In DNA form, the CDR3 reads TGCGCCAGCAGCCAGACGGGGGGAGAGAACACTGAAGCTTTCTTT.

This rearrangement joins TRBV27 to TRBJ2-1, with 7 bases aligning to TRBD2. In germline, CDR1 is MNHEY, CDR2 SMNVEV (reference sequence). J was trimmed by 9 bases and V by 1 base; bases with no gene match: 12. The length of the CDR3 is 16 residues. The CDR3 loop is CASSLFGGTLGGEQFF. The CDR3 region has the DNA TGTGCCAGCAGTTTATTCGGGGGGACCTTAGGCGGTGAGCAGTTCTTC.

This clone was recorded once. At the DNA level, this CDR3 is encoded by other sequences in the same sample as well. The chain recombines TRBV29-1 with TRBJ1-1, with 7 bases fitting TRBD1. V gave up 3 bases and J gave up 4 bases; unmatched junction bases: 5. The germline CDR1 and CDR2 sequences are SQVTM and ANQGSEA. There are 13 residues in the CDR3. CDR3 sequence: CSVEGRGSTEAFF. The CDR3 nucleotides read TGCAGCGTTGAGGGCAGGGGGAGCACTGAAGCTTTCTTT.

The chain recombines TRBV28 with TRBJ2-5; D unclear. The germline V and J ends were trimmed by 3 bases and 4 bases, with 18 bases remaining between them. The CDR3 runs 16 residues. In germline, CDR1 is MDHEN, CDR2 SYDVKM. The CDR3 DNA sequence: TGTGCCAGCAGTTTGGTTCGACAAGATCTTGGAGAGACCCAGTACTTC. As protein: CASSLVRQDLGETQYF. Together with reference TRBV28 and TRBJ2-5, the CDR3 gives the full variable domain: DVKVTQSSRYLVKRTGEKVFLECVQDMDHENMFWYRQDPGLGLRLIYFSYDVKMKEKGDIPEGYSVSREKKERFSLILESASTNQTSMYLCASSLVRQDLGETQYFGPGTRLLVL.

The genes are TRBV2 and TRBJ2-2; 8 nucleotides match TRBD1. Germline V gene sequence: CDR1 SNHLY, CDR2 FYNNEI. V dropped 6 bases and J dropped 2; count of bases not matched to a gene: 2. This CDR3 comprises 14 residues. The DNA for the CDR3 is TGTGCCAGCAGAGACAGGGGAAACACCGGGGAGCTGTTTTTT. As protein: CASRDRGNTGELFF.

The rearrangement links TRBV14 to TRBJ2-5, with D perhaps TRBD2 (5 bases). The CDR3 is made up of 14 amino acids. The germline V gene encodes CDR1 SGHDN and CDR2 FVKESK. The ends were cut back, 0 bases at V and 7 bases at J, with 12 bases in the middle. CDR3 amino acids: CASSQESLAGTQYF. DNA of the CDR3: TGTGCCAGCAGCCAAGAAAGTCTCGCGGGGACCCAGTACTTC.

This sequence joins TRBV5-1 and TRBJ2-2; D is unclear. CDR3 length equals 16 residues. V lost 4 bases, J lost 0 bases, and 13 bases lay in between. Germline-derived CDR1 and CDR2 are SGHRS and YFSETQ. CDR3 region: CASSIATVTNTGELFF. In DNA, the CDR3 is TGCGCCAGCAGCATCGCCACCGTAACGAACACCGGGGAGCTGTTTTTT. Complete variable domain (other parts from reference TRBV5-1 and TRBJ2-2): KAGVTQTPRYLIKTRGQQVTLSCSPISGHRSVSWYQQTPGQGLQFLFEYFSETQRNKGNFPGRFSGRQFSNSRSEMNVSTLELGDSALYLCASSIATVTNTGELFFGEGSRLTVL.

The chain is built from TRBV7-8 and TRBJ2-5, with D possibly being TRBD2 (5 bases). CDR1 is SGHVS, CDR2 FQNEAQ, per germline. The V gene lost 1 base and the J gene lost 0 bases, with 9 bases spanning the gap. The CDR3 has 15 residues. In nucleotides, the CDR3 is TGTGCCAGCAGCTTAGGTTCCGGGAACCAAGAGACCCAGTACTTC. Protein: CASSLGSGNQETQYF. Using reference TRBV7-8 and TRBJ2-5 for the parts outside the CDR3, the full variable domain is GAGVSQSPRYKVAKRGQDVALRCDPISGHVSLFWYQQALGQGPEFLTYFQNEAQLDKSGLPSDRFFAERPEGSVSTLKIQRTQQEDSAVYLCASSLGSGNQETQYFGPGTRLLVL.

This chain's CDR3 is CASSPGGPSGNTIYF. CDR3 DNA sequence: TGTGCCAGCTCACCTGGGGGGCCCTCTGGAAACACCATATATTTT. This chain joins TRBV18 and TRBJ1-3, with D possibly matching TRBD1 (6 bases). Looked up from germline, CDR1 is KGHSH and CDR2 is LQKENI. Trimming removed 3 bases from V and 0 bases from J, with 9 bases in between. The CDR3 loop spans 15 amino acids.